A selection of T cell receptor beta chains follows, all from one sample in a study of identical twins. MiXCR, run by TCRdb on the 5' RACE reads, gives a single entry per CDR3 protein. The sample has about 450,000 distinct CDR3 sequences, under 20% seen once; the top ten hold about 12%. Sequencing was done on a sample of naive T cells sorted from blood. The receptor source for this set is a man between 50 and 59 years old in good health. Both conserved end residues are part of each CDR3. The order of the fields is CDR3 DNA, CDR3 protein, clone size, V gene, D gene, J gene, CDR3 length. D genes are given only for firm matches. For some rows the clone size is stated as once, few or many, or as a class when expanded; others skip it.

cdr3_nt: TGTGCCAGCAGTGACGGGGGGAGCTGGGGCACAGATACGCAGTATTTT
cdr3_aa: CASSDGGSWGTDTQYF
clone_size: many
v_call: TRBV25-1
d_call: TRBD2
j_call: TRBJ2-3
cdr3_length: 16

cdr3_nt: TGCAGTGCTAGAGATCTTCGGGACAGGTACAATGAGCAGTTCTTC
cdr3_aa: CSARDLRDRYNEQFF
clone_size: many
v_call: TRBV20-1
d_call: TRBD1
j_call: TRBJ2-1
cdr3_length: 15

cdr3_nt: TGCGCCAGCAGCCAGTTGACAGGGGGGGGCGGGGAGCTGTTTTTT
cdr3_aa: CASSQLTGGGGELFF
clone_size: -
v_call: TRBV4-3
d_call: TRBD1
j_call: TRBJ2-2
cdr3_length: 15

cdr3_nt: TGCAGCGTCGTCATAGGGAGTGGGAACACTGAAGCTTTCTTT
cdr3_aa: CSVVIGSGNTEAFF
clone_size: few
v_call: TRBV29-1
d_call: -
j_call: TRBJ1-1
cdr3_length: 14

cdr3_nt: TGTGCCAGCAGTGACAGGGTTTGGGTGAACACTGAAGCTTTCTTT
cdr3_aa: CASSDRVWVNTEAFF
clone_size: -
v_call: TRBV6-1
d_call: -
j_call: TRBJ1-1
cdr3_length: 15

cdr3_nt: TGCGCCAGCAGCGCCCGGACAGGGGCTGGCTACACCTTC
cdr3_aa: CASSARTGAGYTF
clone_size: -
v_call: TRBV5-1
d_call: TRBD1
j_call: TRBJ1-2
cdr3_length: 13

cdr3_nt: TGTGCCAGCAGTTTAAGGGGGGGCGCGTCTGAAGCTTTCTTT
cdr3_aa: CASSLRGGASEAFF
clone_size: -
v_call: TRBV27
d_call: -
j_call: TRBJ1-1
cdr3_length: 14

cdr3_nt: TGTGCCAGCGTCCTAGGGGGATTGCGCGGCTACACCTTC
cdr3_aa: CASVLGGLRGYTF
clone_size: -
v_call: TRBV7-2
d_call: -
j_call: TRBJ1-2
cdr3_length: 13

cdr3_nt: TGTGCCAGCAGTGAAGGGTATAAGCGTTGGGGCCAGTACTTC
cdr3_aa: CASSEGYKRWGQYF
clone_size: few
v_call: TRBV2
d_call: -
j_call: TRBJ2-5
cdr3_length: 14

cdr3_nt: TGTGCCAGCAGCGCCGCCATTTCAAGTGAGCAGTTCTTC
cdr3_aa: CASSAAISSEQFF
clone_size: -
v_call: TRBV9
d_call: -
j_call: TRBJ2-1
cdr3_length: 13

cdr3_nt: TGTGCCAGCAGTTTGGAGGGGGCCGCCACCGGGGAGCTGTTTTTT
cdr3_aa: CASSLEGAATGELFF
clone_size: -
v_call: TRBV6-4
d_call: -
j_call: TRBJ2-2
cdr3_length: 15

cdr3_nt: TGTGCCAGCAGCGAACAGGGGGCAGGGGAAAAACTGTTTTTT
cdr3_aa: CASSEQGAGEKLFF
clone_size: -
v_call: TRBV7-2
d_call: TRBD1
j_call: TRBJ1-4
cdr3_length: 14

cdr3_nt: TGCAGTGCTAGAGAAGGGGAAAGTCAGCCCCAGCATTTT
cdr3_aa: CSAREGESQPQHF
clone_size: many
v_call: TRBV20-1
d_call: -
j_call: TRBJ1-5
cdr3_length: 13

cdr3_nt: TGCGCCAGCAGCCCGGTGGGTGGGATGAACACTGAAGCTTTCTTT
cdr3_aa: CASSPVGGMNTEAFF
clone_size: many
v_call: TRBV5-1
d_call: -
j_call: TRBJ1-1
cdr3_length: 15

cdr3_nt: TGTGCCAGCAGCTTAAGTGAGCATGAAAAACTGTTTTTT
cdr3_aa: CASSLSEHEKLFF
clone_size: -
v_call: TRBV7-9
d_call: -
j_call: TRBJ1-4
cdr3_length: 13

cdr3_nt: TGCAGTGCTAGACTAGGAAAGAACACTGAAGCTTTCTTT
cdr3_aa: CSARLGKNTEAFF
clone_size: -
v_call: TRBV20-1
d_call: -
j_call: TRBJ1-1
cdr3_length: 13

cdr3_nt: TGTGCCAGCAGTTCCACACCACTTAACCAGGCAGAGTACTTC
cdr3_aa: CASSSTPLNQAEYF
clone_size: few
v_call: TRBV25-1
d_call: -
j_call: TRBJ2-5
cdr3_length: 14

cdr3_nt: TGTGCCACCAGTGATTTCGCGGGGGAGCAGTTCTTC
cdr3_aa: CATSDFAGEQFF
clone_size: -
v_call: TRBV24-1
d_call: -
j_call: TRBJ2-1
cdr3_length: 12

cdr3_nt: TGTGCCAGCAGTTCAAGACCGGTTTTAATGGATGGCTACACCTTC
cdr3_aa: CASSSRPVLMDGYTF
clone_size: few
v_call: TRBV6-5
d_call: -
j_call: TRBJ1-2
cdr3_length: 15

cdr3_nt: TGCGCCAGCGCGATCAACCGACAAGGGGGACACGAGCAGTACTTC
cdr3_aa: CASAINRQGGHEQYF
clone_size: many
v_call: TRBV5-1
d_call: -
j_call: TRBJ2-7
cdr3_length: 15

cdr3_nt: TGCAGTGCTAGATCGCTAGCGTTCACAGATACGCAGTATTTT
cdr3_aa: CSARSLAFTDTQYF
clone_size: many
v_call: TRBV20-1
d_call: -
j_call: TRBJ2-3
cdr3_length: 14

cdr3_nt: TGTGCCAACAGTCCCGGACAGGGTCCCTACGAGCAGTACTTC
cdr3_aa: CANSPGQGPYEQYF
clone_size: -
v_call: TRBV7-9
d_call: TRBD1
j_call: TRBJ2-7
cdr3_length: 14

cdr3_nt: TGTGCCAGCATTGGGACTAGCGAGTTCAGAGATACGCAGTATTTT
cdr3_aa: CASIGTSEFRDTQYF
clone_size: many
v_call: TRBV25-1
d_call: TRBD2
j_call: TRBJ2-3
cdr3_length: 15

cdr3_nt: TGTGCCAGCAGACCTAGTGGGGTTGAAGGAGGGCAGTTCTTC
cdr3_aa: CASRPSGVEGGQFF
clone_size: many
v_call: TRBV12-3/TRBV12-4
d_call: -
j_call: TRBJ2-1
cdr3_length: 14

cdr3_nt: TGTGCCAGCTCACGGGACTTTGGGAGCAATCAGCCCCAGCATTTT
cdr3_aa: CASSRDFGSNQPQHF
clone_size: -
v_call: TRBV18
d_call: -
j_call: TRBJ1-5
cdr3_length: 15

cdr3_nt: TGTGCCAGCAGTTTATCAGCGGGAGGAAGCGAGCAGTACTTC
cdr3_aa: CASSLSAGGSEQYF
clone_size: few
v_call: TRBV27
d_call: TRBD2
j_call: TRBJ2-7
cdr3_length: 14

cdr3_nt: TGTGCCAGCGGAATATGGGGTAACGAGCAGTACTTC
cdr3_aa: CASGIWGNEQYF
clone_size: -
v_call: TRBV7-9
d_call: -
j_call: TRBJ2-7
cdr3_length: 12

cdr3_nt: TGTGCCAGCAGCTTAGTCGGGGGTTATGGCTACACCTTC
cdr3_aa: CASSLVGGYGYTF
clone_size: -
v_call: TRBV7-2
d_call: -
j_call: TRBJ1-2
cdr3_length: 13

cdr3_nt: TGTGCCAGCAGAGCGACCGGGGAGCTGTTTTTT
cdr3_aa: CASRATGELFF
clone_size: -
v_call: TRBV12-3/TRBV12-4
d_call: -
j_call: TRBJ2-2
cdr3_length: 11

cdr3_nt: TGCAGTGCTACTAAAATAGCGGGGGACGGAGGGCAGTTCTTC
cdr3_aa: CSATKIAGDGGQFF
clone_size: many
v_call: TRBV20-1
d_call: TRBD2
j_call: TRBJ2-1
cdr3_length: 14

cdr3_nt: TGTGCCACCAGTGGAACAGGGTACTCCTACAATGAGCAGTTCTTC
cdr3_aa: CATSGTGYSYNEQFF
clone_size: few
v_call: TRBV24-1
d_call: -
j_call: TRBJ2-1
cdr3_length: 15

cdr3_nt: TGCAGTGCTAGAGATTTGGGACTAGCGTTCAATGAGCAGTTCTTC
cdr3_aa: CSARDLGLAFNEQFF
clone_size: few
v_call: TRBV20-1
d_call: TRBD2
j_call: TRBJ2-1
cdr3_length: 15

cdr3_nt: TGTGCCAGCAGTGAAGCGCGGGGACCCGGGGAGCTGTTTTTT
cdr3_aa: CASSEARGPGELFF
clone_size: few
v_call: TRBV2
d_call: -
j_call: TRBJ2-2
cdr3_length: 14

cdr3_nt: TGCGCCAGCAGTGTTTATAGCAATCAGCCCCAGCATTTT
cdr3_aa: CASSVYSNQPQHF
clone_size: -
v_call: TRBV10-2
d_call: -
j_call: TRBJ1-5
cdr3_length: 13